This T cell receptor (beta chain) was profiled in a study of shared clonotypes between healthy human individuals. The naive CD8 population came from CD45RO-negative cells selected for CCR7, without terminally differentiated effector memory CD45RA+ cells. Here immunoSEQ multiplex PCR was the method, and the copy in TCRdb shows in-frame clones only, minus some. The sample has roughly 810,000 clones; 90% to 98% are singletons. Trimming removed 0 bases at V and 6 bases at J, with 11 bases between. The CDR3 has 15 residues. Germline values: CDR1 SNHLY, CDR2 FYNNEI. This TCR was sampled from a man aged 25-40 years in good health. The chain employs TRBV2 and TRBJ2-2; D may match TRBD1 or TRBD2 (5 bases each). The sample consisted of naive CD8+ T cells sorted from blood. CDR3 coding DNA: TGTGCCAGCAGTGAAGCGCTGGGGGTGGCCGGGGAGCTGTTTTTT. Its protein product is CASSEALGVAGELFF.